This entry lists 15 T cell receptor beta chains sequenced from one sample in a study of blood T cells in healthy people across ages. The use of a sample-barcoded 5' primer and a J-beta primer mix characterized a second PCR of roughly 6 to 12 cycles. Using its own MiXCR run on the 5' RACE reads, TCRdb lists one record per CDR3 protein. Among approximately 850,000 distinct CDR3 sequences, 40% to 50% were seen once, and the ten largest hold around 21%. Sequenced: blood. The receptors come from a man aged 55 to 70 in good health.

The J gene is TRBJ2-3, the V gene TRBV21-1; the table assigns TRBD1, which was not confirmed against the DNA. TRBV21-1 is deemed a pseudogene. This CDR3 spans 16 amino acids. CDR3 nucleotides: TGTGCCAGCAGCCTTCGGGACAGGGGGCGCACAGATACGCAGTATTTT. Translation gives CASSLRDRGRTDTQYF.

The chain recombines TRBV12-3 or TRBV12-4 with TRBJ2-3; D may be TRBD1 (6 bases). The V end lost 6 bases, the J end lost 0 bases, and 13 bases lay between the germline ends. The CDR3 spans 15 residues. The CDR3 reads CASSALRGSTDTQYF. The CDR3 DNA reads TGTGCCAGCAGCGCCTTGAGGGGGAGCACAGATACGCAGTATTTT.

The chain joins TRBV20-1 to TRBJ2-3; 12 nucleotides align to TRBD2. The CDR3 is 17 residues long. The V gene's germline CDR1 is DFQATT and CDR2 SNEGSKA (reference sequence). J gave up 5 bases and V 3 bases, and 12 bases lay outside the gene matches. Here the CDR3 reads CSASRTSGGPAKDTQYF. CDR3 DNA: TGCAGTGCTAGTAGAACTAGCGGGGGGCCTGCAAAAGATACGCAGTATTTT.

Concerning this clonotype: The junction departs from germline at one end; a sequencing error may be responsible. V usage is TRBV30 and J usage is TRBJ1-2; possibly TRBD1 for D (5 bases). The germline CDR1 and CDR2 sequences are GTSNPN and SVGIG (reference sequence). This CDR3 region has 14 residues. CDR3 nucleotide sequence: TGTGCCCGGAGTAGGAGGGACGGAGACTATGGCTACACCTTC. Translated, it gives CARSRRDGDYGYTF.

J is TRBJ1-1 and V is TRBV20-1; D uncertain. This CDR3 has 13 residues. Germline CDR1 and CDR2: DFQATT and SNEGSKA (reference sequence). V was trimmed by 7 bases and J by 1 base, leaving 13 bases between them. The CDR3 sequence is CSEDRRGNTEAFF. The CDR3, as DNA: TGCAGTGAGGATCGGCGGGGGAACACTGAAGCTTTCTTT.

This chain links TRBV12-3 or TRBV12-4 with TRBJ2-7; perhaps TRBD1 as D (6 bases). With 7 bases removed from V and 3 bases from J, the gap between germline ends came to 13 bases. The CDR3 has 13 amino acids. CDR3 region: CASNSTGNYEQYF. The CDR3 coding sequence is TGTGCCAGCAATTCGACAGGCAACTACGAGCAGTACTTC.

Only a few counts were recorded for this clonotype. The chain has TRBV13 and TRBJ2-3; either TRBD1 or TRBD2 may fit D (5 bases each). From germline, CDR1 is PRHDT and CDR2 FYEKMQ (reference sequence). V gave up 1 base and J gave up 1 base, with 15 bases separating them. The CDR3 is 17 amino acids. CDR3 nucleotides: TGTGCCAGCAGCTTAGAGAGGGGTGGGCAGCGCACAGATACGCAGTATTTT. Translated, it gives CASSLERGGQRTDTQYF. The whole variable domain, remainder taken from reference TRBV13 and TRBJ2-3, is AAGVIQSPRHLIKEKRETATLKCYPIPRHDTVYWYQQGPGQDPQFLISFYEKMQSDKGSIPDRFSAQQFSDYHSELNMSSLELGDSALYFCASSLERGGQRTDTQYFGPGTRLTVL.

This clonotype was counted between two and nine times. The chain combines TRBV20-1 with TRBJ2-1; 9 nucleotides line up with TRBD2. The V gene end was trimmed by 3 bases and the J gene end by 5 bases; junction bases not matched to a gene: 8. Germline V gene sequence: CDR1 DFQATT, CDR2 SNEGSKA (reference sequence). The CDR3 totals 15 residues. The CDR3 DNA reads TGCAGTGCTAGCCGAATAGCGGGGGTAAACAATGAGCAGTTCTTC. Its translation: CSASRIAGVNNEQFF.

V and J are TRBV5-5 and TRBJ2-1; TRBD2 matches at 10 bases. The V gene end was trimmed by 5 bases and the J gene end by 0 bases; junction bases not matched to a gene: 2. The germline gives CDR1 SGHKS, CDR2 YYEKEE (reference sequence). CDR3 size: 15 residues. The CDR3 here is CASRLAGSSYNEQFF. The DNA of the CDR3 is TGTGCCAGCAGACTAGCGGGGAGCTCCTACAATGAGCAGTTCTTC.

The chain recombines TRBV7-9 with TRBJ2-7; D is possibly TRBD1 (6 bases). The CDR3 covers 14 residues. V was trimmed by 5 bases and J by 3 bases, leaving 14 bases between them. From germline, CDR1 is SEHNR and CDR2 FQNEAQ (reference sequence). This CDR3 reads CASSQAGADYEQYF. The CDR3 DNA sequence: TGTGCCAGCAGCCAGGCAGGGGCGGACTACGAGCAGTACTTC.

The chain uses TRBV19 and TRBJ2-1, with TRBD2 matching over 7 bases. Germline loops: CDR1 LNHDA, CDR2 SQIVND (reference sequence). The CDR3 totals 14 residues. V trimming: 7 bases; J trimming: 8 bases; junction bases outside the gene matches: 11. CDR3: CASTMGGAKDEQFF. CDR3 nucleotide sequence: TGTGCCAGTACCATGGGAGGGGCGAAGGATGAGCAGTTCTTC.

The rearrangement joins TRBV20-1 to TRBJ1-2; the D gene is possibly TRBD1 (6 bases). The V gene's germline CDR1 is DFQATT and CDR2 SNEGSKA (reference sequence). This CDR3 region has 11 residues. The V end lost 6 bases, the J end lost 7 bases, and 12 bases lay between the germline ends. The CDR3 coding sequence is TGCAGTGCGGGGGCAGGGATTGGCTACACCTTC. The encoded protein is CSAGAGIGYTF.

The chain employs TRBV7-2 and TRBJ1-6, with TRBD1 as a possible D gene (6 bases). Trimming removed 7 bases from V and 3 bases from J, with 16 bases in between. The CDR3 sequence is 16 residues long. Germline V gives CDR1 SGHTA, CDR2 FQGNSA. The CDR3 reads CASTEGGRGYNSPLHF. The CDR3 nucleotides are TGTGCCAGCACCGAAGGAGGCAGGGGCTATAATTCACCCCTCCACTTT.

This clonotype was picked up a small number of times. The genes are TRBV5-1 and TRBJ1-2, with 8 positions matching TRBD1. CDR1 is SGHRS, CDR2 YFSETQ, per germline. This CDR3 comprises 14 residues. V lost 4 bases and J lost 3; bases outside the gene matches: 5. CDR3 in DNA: TGCGCCAGCAGCCCGGACAGGGTCGACTATGGCTACACCTTC. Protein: CASSPDRVDYGYTF.

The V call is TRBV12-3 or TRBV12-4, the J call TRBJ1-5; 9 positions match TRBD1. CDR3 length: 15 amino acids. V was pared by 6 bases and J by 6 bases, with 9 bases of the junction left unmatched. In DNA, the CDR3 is TGTGCCAGCAGCAAAAATACAGGGGGCGGTCAGCCCCAGCATTTT. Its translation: CASSKNTGGGQPQHF.